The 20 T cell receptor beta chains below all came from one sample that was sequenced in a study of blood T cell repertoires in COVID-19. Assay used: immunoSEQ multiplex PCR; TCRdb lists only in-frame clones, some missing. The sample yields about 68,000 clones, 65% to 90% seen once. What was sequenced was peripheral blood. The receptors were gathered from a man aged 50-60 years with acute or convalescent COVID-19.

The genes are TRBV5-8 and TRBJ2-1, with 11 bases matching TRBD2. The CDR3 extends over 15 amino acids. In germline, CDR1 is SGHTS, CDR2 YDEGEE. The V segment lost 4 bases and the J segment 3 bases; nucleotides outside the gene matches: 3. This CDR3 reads CASSLGLAGYNEQFF. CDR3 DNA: TGTGCCAGCAGCCTCGGACTAGCGGGCTACAATGAGCAGTTCTTC.

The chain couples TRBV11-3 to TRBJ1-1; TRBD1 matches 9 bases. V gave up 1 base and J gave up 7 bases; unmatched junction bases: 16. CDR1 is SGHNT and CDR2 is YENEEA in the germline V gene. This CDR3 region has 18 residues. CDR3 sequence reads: CASSLANSGTGIKVEAFF. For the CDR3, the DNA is TGTGCCAGCAGCTTAGCAAATTCCGGGACAGGGATAAAAGTTGAAGCTTTCTTT.

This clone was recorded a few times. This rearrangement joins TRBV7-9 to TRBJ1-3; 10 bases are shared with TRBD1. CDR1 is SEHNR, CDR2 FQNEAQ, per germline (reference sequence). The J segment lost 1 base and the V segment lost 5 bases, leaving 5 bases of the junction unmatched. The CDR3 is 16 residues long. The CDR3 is CASSPKGQGSGNTIYF. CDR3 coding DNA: TGTGCCAGCAGCCCTAAGGGACAGGGGTCTGGAAACACCATATATTTT.

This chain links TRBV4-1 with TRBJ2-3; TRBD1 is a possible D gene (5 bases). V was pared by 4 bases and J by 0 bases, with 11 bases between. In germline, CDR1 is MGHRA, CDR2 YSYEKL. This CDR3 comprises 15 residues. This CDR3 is CASSLRVGSTDTQYF. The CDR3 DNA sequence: TGCGCCAGCAGCCTCAGGGTCGGGAGCACAGATACGCAGTATTTT.

CDR3 sequence reads: CASSPGRAGNTIYF. CDR3 nucleotides: TGTGCCAGCAGTCCCGGGAGAGCTGGAAACACCATATATTTT. The chain carries TRBV11-2 and TRBJ1-3; D not certain. The V gene's germline CDR1 is SGHAT and CDR2 FQNNGV. The CDR3 consists of 14 residues. The V end was cut by 6 bases, the J end by 2 bases, with 11 bases between.

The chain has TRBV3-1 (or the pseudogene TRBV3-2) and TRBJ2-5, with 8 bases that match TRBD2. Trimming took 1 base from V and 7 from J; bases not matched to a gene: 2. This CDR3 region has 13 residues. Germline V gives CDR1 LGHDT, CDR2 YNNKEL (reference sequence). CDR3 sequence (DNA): TGTGCCAGCAGCCAAGCTCGGGAGGGGACCCAGTACTTC. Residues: CASSQAREGTQYF.

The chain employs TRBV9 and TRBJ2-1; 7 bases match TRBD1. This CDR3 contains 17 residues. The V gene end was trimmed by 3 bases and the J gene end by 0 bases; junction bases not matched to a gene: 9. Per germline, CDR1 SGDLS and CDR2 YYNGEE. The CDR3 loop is CASSGYRGASSYNEQFF. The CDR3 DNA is TGTGCCAGCAGCGGATACAGGGGTGCCAGCTCCTACAATGAGCAGTTCTTC.

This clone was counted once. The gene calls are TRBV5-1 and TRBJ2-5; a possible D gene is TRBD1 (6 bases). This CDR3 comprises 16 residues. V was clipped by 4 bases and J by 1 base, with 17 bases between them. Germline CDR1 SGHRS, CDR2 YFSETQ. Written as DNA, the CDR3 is TGCGCCAGCAGCAAGACCCCGGACAGATTCCAAGAGACCCAGTACTTC. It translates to CASSKTPDRFQETQYF.

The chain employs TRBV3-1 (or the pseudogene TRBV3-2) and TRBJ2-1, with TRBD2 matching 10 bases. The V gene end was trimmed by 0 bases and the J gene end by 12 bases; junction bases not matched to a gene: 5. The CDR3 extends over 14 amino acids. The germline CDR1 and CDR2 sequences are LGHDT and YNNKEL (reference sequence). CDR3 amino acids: CASSQDHSGGGQFF. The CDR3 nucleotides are TGTGCCAGCAGCCAAGATCACAGCGGGGGGGGGCAGTTCTTC.

This CDR3 reads CASSEPGQGHEKLFF. As DNA, the CDR3 is TGTGCCAGCAGTGAACCGGGACAGGGACATGAAAAACTGTTTTTT. The genes are TRBV28 and TRBJ1-4; 9 bases agree with TRBD1. This CDR3 region has 15 residues. The V gene's germline CDR1 is MDHEN and CDR2 SYDVKM. V shed 5 bases, J shed 6 bases, and the junction held 7 bases outside the gene matches.

Here the CDR3 DNA reads TGCGCCAGCAGCTTGGGTCCTAGCGGCTACTACGAGCAGTACGTC. Amino acid sequence: CASSLGPSGYYEQYV. The chain combines TRBV5-1 with TRBJ2-7, with 7 bases matching TRBD2. CDR1 is SGHRS and CDR2 is YFSETQ in the germline V gene. V shed 0 bases and J 3 bases; nucleotides not matched to a gene: 6. CDR3 length: 15 residues.

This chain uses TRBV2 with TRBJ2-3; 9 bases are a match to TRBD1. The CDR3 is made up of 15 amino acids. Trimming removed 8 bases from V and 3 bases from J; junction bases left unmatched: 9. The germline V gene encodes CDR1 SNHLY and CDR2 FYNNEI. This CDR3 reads CASGATGGVTDTQYF. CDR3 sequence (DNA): TGTGCCAGCGGGGCTACAGGGGGCGTTACAGATACGCAGTATTTT.

CDR3 sequence reads: CASSTGLAGGTDTQYF. The CDR3 bases are TGTGCCAGCAGCACTGGACTAGCGGGGGGGACAGATACGCAGTATTTT. V gene TRBV7-8 combines with J gene TRBJ2-3; 15 positions agree with TRBD2. V shed 5 bases and J 3 bases; nucleotides not matched to a gene: 3. Germline assignment: CDR1 SGHVS and CDR2 FQNEAQ. This CDR3 contains 16 residues. Based on the CDR3 plus reference TRBV7-8 and TRBJ2-3, the full variable domain is GAGVSQSPRYKVAKRGQDVALRCDPISGHVSLFWYQQALGQGPEFLTYFQNEAQLDKSGLPSDRFFAERPEGSVSTLKIQRTQQEDSAVYLCASSTGLAGGTDTQYFGPGTRLTVL.

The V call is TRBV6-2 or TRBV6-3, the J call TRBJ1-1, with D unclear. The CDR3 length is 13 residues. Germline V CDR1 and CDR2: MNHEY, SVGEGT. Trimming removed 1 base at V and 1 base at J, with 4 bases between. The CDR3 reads CASSYFGNTEAFF. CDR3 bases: TGTGCCAGCAGTTACTTCGGGAACACTGAAGCTTTCTTT.

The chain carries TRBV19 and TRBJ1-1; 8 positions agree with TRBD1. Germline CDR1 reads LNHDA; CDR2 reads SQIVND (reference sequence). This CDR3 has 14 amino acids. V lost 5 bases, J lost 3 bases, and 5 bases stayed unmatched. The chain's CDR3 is CASSRQGADTEAFF. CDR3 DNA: TGTGCCAGTAGTCGGCAGGGGGCGGACACTGAAGCTTTCTTT. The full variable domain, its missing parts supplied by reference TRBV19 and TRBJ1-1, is DGGITQSPKYLFRKEGQNVTLSCEQNLNHDAMYWYRQDPGQGLRLIYYSQIVNDFQKGDIAEGYSVSREKKESFPLTVTSAQKNPTAFYLCASSRQGADTEAFFGQGTRLTVV.

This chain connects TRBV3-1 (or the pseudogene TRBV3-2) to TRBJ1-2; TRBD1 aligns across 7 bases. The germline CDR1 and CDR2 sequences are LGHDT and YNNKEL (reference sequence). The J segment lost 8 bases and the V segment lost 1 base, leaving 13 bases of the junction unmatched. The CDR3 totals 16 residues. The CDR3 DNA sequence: TGTGCCAGCAGCCAAGCCTCCGGAGGGGGCGCTTCAGGCTACACCTTC. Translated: CASSQASGGGASGYTF.

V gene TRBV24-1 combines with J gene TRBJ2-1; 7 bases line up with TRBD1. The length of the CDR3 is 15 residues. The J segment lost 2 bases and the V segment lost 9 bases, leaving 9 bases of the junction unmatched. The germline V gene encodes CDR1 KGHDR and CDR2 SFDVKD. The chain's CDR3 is CATGTGAKAYNEQFF. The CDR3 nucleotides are TGTGCCACCGGAACAGGGGCCAAAGCCTACAATGAGCAGTTCTTC.

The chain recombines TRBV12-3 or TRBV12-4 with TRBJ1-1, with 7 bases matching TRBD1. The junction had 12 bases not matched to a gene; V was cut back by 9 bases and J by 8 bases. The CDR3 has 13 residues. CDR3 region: CASGQGVMKEAFF. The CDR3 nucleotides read TGTGCCAGTGGGCAGGGGGTCATGAAAGAAGCTTTCTTT.

The CDR3: CASSQQGLGGTDTQYF. CDR3 sequence (DNA): TGCGCCAGCAGCCAACAGGGACTCGGTGGCACAGATACGCAGTATTTT. The rearrangement links TRBV4-1 to TRBJ2-3, with a tentative D call TRBD2 (6 bases). Germline values: CDR1 MGHRA, CDR2 YSYEKL. This CDR3 has 16 amino acids. Trimming took 2 bases from V and 1 from J, leaving 13 bases between them.

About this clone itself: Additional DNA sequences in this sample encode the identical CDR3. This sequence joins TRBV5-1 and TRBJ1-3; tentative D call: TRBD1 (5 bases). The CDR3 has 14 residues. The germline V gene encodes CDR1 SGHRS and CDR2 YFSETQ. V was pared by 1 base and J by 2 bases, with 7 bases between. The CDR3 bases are TGCGCCAGCAGCTTGCCGGGGGCTGGAAACACCATATATTTT. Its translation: CASSLPGAGNTIYF.